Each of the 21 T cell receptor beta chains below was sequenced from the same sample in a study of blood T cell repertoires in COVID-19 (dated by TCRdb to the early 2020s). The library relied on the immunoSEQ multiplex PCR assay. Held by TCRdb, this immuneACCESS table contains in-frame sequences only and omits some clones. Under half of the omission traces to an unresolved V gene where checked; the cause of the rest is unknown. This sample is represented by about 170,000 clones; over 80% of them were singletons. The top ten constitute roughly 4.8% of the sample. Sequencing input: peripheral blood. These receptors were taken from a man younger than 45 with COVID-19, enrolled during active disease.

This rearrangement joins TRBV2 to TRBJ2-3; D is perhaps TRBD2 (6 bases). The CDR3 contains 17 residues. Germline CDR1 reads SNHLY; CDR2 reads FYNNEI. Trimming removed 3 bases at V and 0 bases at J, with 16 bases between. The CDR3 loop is CASSEVHSGYSTDTQYF. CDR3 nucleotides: TGTGCCAGCAGTGAGGTTCATAGCGGATATAGCACAGATACGCAGTATTTT.

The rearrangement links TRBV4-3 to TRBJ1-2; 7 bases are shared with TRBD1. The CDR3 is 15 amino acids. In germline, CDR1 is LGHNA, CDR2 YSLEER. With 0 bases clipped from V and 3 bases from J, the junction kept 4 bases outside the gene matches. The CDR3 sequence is CASSQDRDSHYGYTF. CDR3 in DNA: TGCGCCAGCAGCCAAGATAGGGACAGTCACTATGGCTACACCTTC.

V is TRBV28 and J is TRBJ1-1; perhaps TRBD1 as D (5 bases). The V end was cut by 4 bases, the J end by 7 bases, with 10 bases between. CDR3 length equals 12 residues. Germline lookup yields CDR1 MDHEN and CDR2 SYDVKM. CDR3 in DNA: TGTGCCAGCAGTTCAAACGGGGGTGAAGCTTTCTTT. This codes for CASSSNGGEAFF.

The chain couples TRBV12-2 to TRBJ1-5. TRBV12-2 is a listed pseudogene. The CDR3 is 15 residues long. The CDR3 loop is CASRLSVEWDQPQHF. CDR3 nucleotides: TGTGCAAGTCGCTTAAGCGTGGAATGGGATCAGCCCCAGCATTTT.

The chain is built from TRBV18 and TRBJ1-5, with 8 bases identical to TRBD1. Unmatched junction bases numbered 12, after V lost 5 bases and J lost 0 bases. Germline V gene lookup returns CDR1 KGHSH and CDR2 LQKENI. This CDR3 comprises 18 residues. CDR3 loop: CASSLSGGGVDSNQPQHF. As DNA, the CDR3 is TGTGCCAGCTCATTATCAGGGGGCGGGGTCGATAGCAATCAGCCCCAGCATTTT.

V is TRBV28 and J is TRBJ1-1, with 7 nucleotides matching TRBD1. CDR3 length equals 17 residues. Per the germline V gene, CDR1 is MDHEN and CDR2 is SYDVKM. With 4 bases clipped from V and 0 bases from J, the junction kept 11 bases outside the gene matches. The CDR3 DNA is TGTGCCAGCAGTTCGCAACAGGGGTCTTTCATGAACACTGAAGCTTTCTTT. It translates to CASSSQQGSFMNTEAFF.

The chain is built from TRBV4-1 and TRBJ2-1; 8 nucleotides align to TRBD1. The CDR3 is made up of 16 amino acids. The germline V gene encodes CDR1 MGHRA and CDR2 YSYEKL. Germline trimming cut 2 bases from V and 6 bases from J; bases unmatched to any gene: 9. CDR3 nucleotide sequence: TGCGCCAGCAGCCAAAACAGGGGGTTGGGGTCCAATGAGCAGTTCTTC. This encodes CASSQNRGLGSNEQFF.

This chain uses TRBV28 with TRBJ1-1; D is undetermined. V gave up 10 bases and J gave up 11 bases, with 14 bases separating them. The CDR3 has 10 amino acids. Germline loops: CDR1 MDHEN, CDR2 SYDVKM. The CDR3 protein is CATLSGGAFF. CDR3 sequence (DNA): TGTGCCACACTATCGGGTGGTGCTTTCTTT.

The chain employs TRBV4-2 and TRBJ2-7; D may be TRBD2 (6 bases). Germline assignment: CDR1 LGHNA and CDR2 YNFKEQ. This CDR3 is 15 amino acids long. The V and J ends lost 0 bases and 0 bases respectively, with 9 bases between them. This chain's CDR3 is CASSQDRGSSYEQYF. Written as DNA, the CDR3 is TGTGCCAGCAGCCAAGATCGGGGGAGCTCCTACGAGCAGTACTTC.

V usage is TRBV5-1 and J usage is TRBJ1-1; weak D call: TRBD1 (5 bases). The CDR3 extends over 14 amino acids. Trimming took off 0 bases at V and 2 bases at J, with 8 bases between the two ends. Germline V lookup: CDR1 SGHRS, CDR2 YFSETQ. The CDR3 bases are TGCGCCAGCAGCTTGGTCGGACAAAACACTGAAGCTTTCTTT. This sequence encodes CASSLVGQNTEAFF.

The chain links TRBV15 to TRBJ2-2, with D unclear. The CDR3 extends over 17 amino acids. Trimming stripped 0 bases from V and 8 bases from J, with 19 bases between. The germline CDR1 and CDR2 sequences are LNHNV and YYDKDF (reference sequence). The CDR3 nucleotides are TGTGCCACCAGCAGAGATTCCGCCTCATTGACCAGGGGGGAGCTGTTTTTT. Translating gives CATSRDSASLTRGELFF.

For the CDR3, the DNA is TGTGCCAGCAGCCCCATAGGGAGGGGCGGTGCCCAGTACTTC. It is translated as CASSPIGRGGAQYF. The rearrangement uses TRBV11-2 and TRBJ2-5; TRBD2 agrees at 7 bases. CDR3 length equals 14 residues. After removal of 5 bases from V and 9 bases from J, the junction contained 12 bases not matched to a gene. Per the germline V gene, CDR1 is SGHAT and CDR2 is FQNNGV. The whole variable domain, remainder taken from reference TRBV11-2 and TRBJ2-5, is EAGVAQSPRYKIIEKRQSVAFWCNPISGHATLYWYQQILGQGPKLLIQFQNNGVVDDSQLPKDRFSAERLKGVDSTLKIQPAKLEDSAVYLCASSPIGRGGAQYFGPGTRLLVL.

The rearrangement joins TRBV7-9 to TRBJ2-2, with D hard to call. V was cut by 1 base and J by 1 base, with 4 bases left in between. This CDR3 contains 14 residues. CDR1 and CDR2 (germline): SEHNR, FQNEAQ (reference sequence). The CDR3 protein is CASSLGLNTGELFF. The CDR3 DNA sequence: TGTGCCAGCAGCTTAGGACTGAACACCGGGGAGCTGTTTTTT.

CDR3 region: CASSMGVSGTGATEAFF. The CDR3 coding sequence is TGTGCCAGTAGTATGGGGGTGAGTGGGACAGGGGCCACTGAAGCTTTCTTT. This sequence joins TRBV19 and TRBJ1-1; 10 bases match TRBD1. The V gene's germline CDR1 is LNHDA and CDR2 SQIVND (reference sequence). The CDR3 spans 17 residues. J was trimmed by 4 bases and V by 3 bases; bases with no gene match: 11.

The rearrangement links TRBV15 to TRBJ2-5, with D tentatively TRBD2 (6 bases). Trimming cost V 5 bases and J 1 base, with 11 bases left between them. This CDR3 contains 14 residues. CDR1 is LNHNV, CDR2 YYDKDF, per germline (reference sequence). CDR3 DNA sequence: TGTGCCACCAGCCTCGGCGGGATCCAAGAGACCCAGTACTTC. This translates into CATSLGGIQETQYF.

The CDR3 spells CASSPGQGGHQPQHF. The CDR3 DNA is TGTGCCAGCAGCCCGGGACAGGGAGGCCATCAGCCCCAGCATTTT. The V gene is TRBV28, the J gene TRBJ1-5; 9 nucleotides line up with TRBD1. Trimming removed 6 bases from V and 5 bases from J; junction bases left unmatched: 8. This CDR3 region has 15 residues. Germline CDR1 reads MDHEN; CDR2 reads SYDVKM. Full variable domain (remainder filled in from reference TRBV28 and TRBJ1-5): DVKVTQSSRYLVKRTGEKVFLECVQDMDHENMFWYRQDPGLGLRLIYFSYDVKMKEKGDIPEGYSVSREKKERFSLILESASTNQTSMYLCASSPGQGGHQPQHFGDGTRLSIL.

CDR3 sequence reads: CASSLGLAYGYTF. CDR3 in DNA: TGTGCCAGCAGCCTTGGACTGGCTTATGGCTACACCTTC. The J gene is TRBJ1-2, the V gene TRBV6-2 or TRBV6-3, with D unclear. Germline loops: CDR1 MNHEY, CDR2 SVGEGT. CDR3 length: 13 residues. The V and J ends lost 6 bases and 5 bases respectively, with 13 bases between them.

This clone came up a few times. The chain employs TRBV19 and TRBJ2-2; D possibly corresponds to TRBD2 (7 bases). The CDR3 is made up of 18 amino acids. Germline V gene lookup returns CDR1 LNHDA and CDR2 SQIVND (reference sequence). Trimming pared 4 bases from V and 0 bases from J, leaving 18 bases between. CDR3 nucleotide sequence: TGTGCCAGTAGTAGGGGGGGGCCCCTTACCGCGAACACCGGGGAGCTGTTTTTT. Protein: CASSRGGPLTANTGELFF.

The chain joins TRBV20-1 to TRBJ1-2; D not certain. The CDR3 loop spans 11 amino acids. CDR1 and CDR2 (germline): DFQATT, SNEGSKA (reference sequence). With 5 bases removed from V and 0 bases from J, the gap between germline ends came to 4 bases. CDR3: CSALANYGYTF. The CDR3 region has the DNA TGCAGTGCTCTCGCTAACTATGGCTACACCTTC.

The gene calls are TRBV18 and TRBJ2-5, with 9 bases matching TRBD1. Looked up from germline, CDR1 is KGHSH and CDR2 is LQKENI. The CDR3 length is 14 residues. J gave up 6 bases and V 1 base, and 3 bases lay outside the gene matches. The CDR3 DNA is TGTGCCAGCTCACCACAAGGACAGGGGAAGACCCAGTACTTC. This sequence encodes CASSPQGQGKTQYF.

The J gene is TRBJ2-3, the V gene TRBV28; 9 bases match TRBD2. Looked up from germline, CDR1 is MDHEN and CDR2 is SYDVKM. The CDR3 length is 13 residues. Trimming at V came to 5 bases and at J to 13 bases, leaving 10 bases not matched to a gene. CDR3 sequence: CASSPGTSWGKYF. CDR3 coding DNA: TGTGCCAGCAGTCCCGGGACTAGCTGGGGGAAGTATTTT. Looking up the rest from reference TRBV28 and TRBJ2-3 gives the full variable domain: DVKVTQSSRYLVKRTGEKVFLECVQDMDHENMFWYRQDPGLGLRLIYFSYDVKMKEKGDIPEGYSVSREKKERFSLILESASTNQTSMYLCASSPGTSWGKYFGPGTRLTVL.